Each of the 12 T cell receptor beta chains below was sequenced from the same sample in a study of T cell responses to AZD1222 COVID-19 vaccine (dated by TCRdb to the early 2020s). Library creation used the immunoSEQ multiplex PCR assay. Imported from immuneACCESS, the table was reduced by TCRdb to in-frame sequences with V and J called. These copies leave out some clones; in studies compared against another copy, an unresolved V gene accounts for under half, and the cause of the remainder is not known. This sample is represented by some 150,000 clones; roughly 94% of them were singletons. The top ten constitute 4% to 5.5% of the sample. The time point label here, explained by the study, means: baseline before first vaccination. The sample's treatment or condition label, decoded: meningococcal conjugate vaccine given as trial control. Source: peripheral blood, taken on day 0 of MenACWY control vaccination. Receptors were obtained from an adult in good health.

The CDR3 sequence: CASSQGYDRGQYGNTIYF. In DNA, the CDR3 is TGTGCCAGCAGCCAAGGCTACGACAGGGGGCAATATGGAAACACCATATATTTT. The chain combines TRBV3-1 (or the pseudogene TRBV3-2) with TRBJ1-3; 10 positions agree with TRBD1. Germline CDR1 reads LGHDT; CDR2 reads YNNKEL (reference sequence). The CDR3 sequence is 18 residues long. V gave up 1 base and J gave up 3 bases; unmatched junction bases: 9.

This clone was seen a few times. This chain connects TRBV13 to TRBJ2-2; weak D call: TRBD2 (5 bases). Germline lookup yields CDR1 PRHDT and CDR2 FYEKMQ (reference sequence). The CDR3 length is 13 residues. Trimming removed 11 bases from V and 6 bases from J, with 16 bases in between. CDR3 sequence (DNA): TGTGCCCTCAGAGAGGGAAGCGCCGGGGAGCTGTTTTTT. This sequence encodes CALREGSAGELFF.

This chain links TRBV19 with TRBJ2-3, with a possible D match to TRBD2 (5 bases). The germline V gene encodes CDR1 LNHDA and CDR2 SQIVND (reference sequence). V lost 8 bases and J 6 bases, leaving 9 bases between the germline ends. The CDR3 is 11 residues long. The CDR3 bases are TGTGCCAGTGGGGAGAGGGATACGCAGTATTTT. Its translation is CASGERDTQYF.

Here the CDR3 reads CASTIGQGAHTEAFF. As DNA, the CDR3 is TGTGCCAGTACCATCGGACAGGGGGCTCACACTGAAGCTTTCTTT. The V call is TRBV19, the J call TRBJ1-1; 11 bases map to TRBD1. Germline V gives CDR1 LNHDA, CDR2 SQIVND (reference sequence). V lost 7 bases to trimming and J lost 3 bases; unmatched junction nucleotides: 7. The CDR3 is made up of 15 amino acids.

This chain joins TRBV24-1 and TRBJ1-1, with D unresolved. Germline values: CDR1 KGHDR, CDR2 SFDVKD. Trimming took off 7 bases at V and 5 bases at J, with 7 bases between the two ends. The CDR3 length is 11 residues. CDR3 loop: CATRIGTEAFF. The CDR3 DNA follows: TGTGCCACCAGAATTGGAACTGAAGCTTTCTTT.

The chain has TRBV30 and TRBJ1-4, with TRBD1 as a possible D gene (6 bases). There are 16 residues in the CDR3. V lost 0 bases, J lost 7 bases, and 18 bases lay in between. Germline lookup yields CDR1 GTSNPN and CDR2 SVGIG (reference sequence). The CDR3 here is CAWSVGPTGNTEKLFF. DNA for the CDR3: TGTGCCTGGAGTGTAGGCCCTACAGGGAACACTGAAAAACTGTTTTTT.

This clone was recorded a few times. The V and J genes are TRBV7-7 and TRBJ2-1; 12 bases match TRBD2. CDR1 is SSHAT and CDR2 is FNYEAQ in the germline V gene (reference sequence). The CDR3 has 18 amino acids. V lost 5 bases to trimming and J lost 0 bases; unmatched junction nucleotides: 8. This chain's CDR3 is CASSVLAGGISSYNEQFF. CDR3 nucleotides: TGTGCCAGCAGCGTACTAGCGGGAGGCATAAGCTCCTACAATGAGCAGTTCTTC.

In this sample, this clone turned up once. This specimen includes other DNA sequences encoding the same CDR3. This sequence joins TRBV5-1 and TRBJ2-7, with 11 bases fitting TRBD2. The CDR3 extends over 13 amino acids. Per germline, CDR1 SGHRS and CDR2 YFSETQ. The V and J ends lost 7 bases and 4 bases, in that order; junction bases with no gene match: 4. In nucleotides, the CDR3 is TGCGCCAGCCGACTAGCGGGACCATACGAGCAGTACTTC. The encoded protein is CASRLAGPYEQYF. The full variable domain, rest sourced from reference TRBV5-1 and TRBJ2-7, is KAGVTQTPRYLIKTRGQQVTLSCSPISGHRSVSWYQQTPGQGLQFLFEYFSETQRNKGNFPGRFSGRQFSNSRSEMNVSTLELGDSALYLCASRLAGPYEQYFGPGTRLTVT.

The chain has TRBV3-1 (or the pseudogene TRBV3-2) and TRBJ1-1, with D possibly matching TRBD1 (5 bases). V gave up 7 bases and J gave up 4 bases, with 13 bases separating them. Germline CDR1 LGHDT, CDR2 YNNKEL (reference sequence). The CDR3 totals 13 residues. CDR3 nucleotides: TGTGCCAGCACTACCGATGGGGGCACTGAAGCTTTCTTT. It yields the protein CASTTDGGTEAFF.

On this clone: Because the CDR3 is missing its conserved closing phenylalanine or tryptophan, this is likely a read error. The DNA is omitted, as the CDR3 cannot be located on it reliably, and the CDR3 follows TCRdb's listing. The V and J genes are TRBV6-5 and TRBJ2-7; TRBD2 is the table's D call and was not checked against the DNA. Germline assignment: CDR1 MNHEY and CDR2 SVGAGI. The CDR3 totals 13 residues, both ends included. Here the CDR3 reads CASPYWKRPTSLL.

The chain employs TRBV3-1 (or the pseudogene TRBV3-2) and TRBJ2-7; TRBD1 agrees at 12 bases. The CDR3 loop spans 18 amino acids. Germline CDR1 and CDR2: LGHDT and YNNKEL (reference sequence). The J segment lost 2 bases and the V segment lost 6 bases, leaving 14 bases of the junction unmatched. In DNA, the CDR3 is TGTGCCAGCAGTAGACGACCGGGACAGGGGGCGGGGGCCTACGAGCAGTACTTC. Its protein product is CASSRRPGQGAGAYEQYF.

V is TRBV10-1 and J is TRBJ2-1; 10 bases align to TRBD2. The junction had 6 bases not matched to a gene; V was cut back by 1 base and J by 6 bases. From germline, CDR1 is WNHNN and CDR2 SYGVQD (reference sequence). This CDR3 is 16 amino acids long. This CDR3 reads CASSEWAAGGLNEQFF. Here the CDR3 DNA reads TGCGCCAGCAGTGAGTGGGCAGCGGGAGGGCTCAATGAGCAGTTCTTC.